This T cell receptor (beta chain) was sequenced in a study of Graves' ophthalmopathy and Graves' hyperthyroidism. The CDR3 runs 12 residues. V trimming: 8 bases; J trimming: 6 bases; junction bases outside the gene matches: 6. Germline CDR1 is LNHDA and CDR2 is SQIVND (reference sequence). Scientists amplified the TCR beta CDR3 regions from RNA transcripts. After a first-round RT-PCR with HTBI primers, a second-round multiplex PCR was run. From the multiplex PCR reads, TCRdb called clonotypes with MiXCR, one entry per CDR3 protein. The data contain approximately 380,000 distinct CDR3 sequences, roughly 20% of them singletons. In this sample, this clonotype turned up many times.

This receptor was taken from a woman between 18 and 30 years old with stable Graves' hyperthyroidism. The chain has TRBV19 and TRBJ1-2; 7 positions match TRBD1. The sequencing sample was made of peripheral blood. The CDR3 spells CASGRQGDGYTF. CDR3 in DNA: TGTGCCAGTGGTCGACAGGGCGATGGCTACACCTTC.